Listed below are T cell receptor beta chains from one sample, sequenced in a study of shared clonotypes between healthy human individuals. Measured with immunoSEQ multiplex PCR; TCRdb has only the in-frame clones, and not every one. The sample yields roughly 2 million clones, more than 90% seen once. Input material: naive CD4+ T cells sorted from blood. The receptors here all came from a man aged 18 to 30 in good health. CDR3s include the opening cysteine and the closing phenylalanine or tryptophan. D genes are given only for firm matches. Expanded clones are given a class, and other clones once, few, many or no size at all.

d_gene,v_gene,abundance,j_gene,CDR3aa,CDR3nt
-,TRBV6-8,-,TRBJ2-5,CASSYLGTTRETQYF,TGTGCCAGCAGTTACCTGGGAACGACCCGGGAGACCCAGTACTTC
-,TRBV7-2,-,TRBJ2-7,CASSLVVAYEQYF,TGTGCCAGCAGCTTAGTGGTGGCCTACGAGCAGTACTTC
-,TRBV28,-,TRBJ2-3,CASRGATDTQYF,TGTGCCAGCAGAGGGGCCACAGATACGCAGTATTTT
TRBD1,TRBV7-6,-,TRBJ1-1,CASSSHSTGVKNTEAFF,TGTGCCAGCAGCTCCCATTCCACAGGGGTGAAGAACACTGAAGCTTTCTTT
-,TRBV5-1,-,TRBJ1-6,CASSMGGGDNSPLHF,TGCGCCAGCAGTATGGGTGGGGGGGATAATTCACCCCTCCACTTT
-,TRBV5-4,-,TRBJ2-7,CASSDTRTYEQYF,TGTGCCAGCAGCGACACCCGAACCTACGAGCAGTACTTC
-,TRBV30,-,TRBJ1-6,CAWTESSYNSPLHF,TGTGCCTGGACGGAAAGCTCCTATAATTCACCCCTCCACTTT
TRBD1,TRBV18,-,TRBJ1-5,CASSPPGQGGYQPQHF,TGTGCCAGCTCGCCGCCCGGACAGGGAGGTTATCAGCCCCAGCATTTT
-,TRBV5-1,-,TRBJ2-5,CASSLASAARRETQYF,TGCGCCAGCAGCTTGGCTAGCGCGGCCCGGCGAGAGACCCAGTACTTC
TRBD1,TRBV27,-,TRBJ1-2,CASSVSDRNYGYTF,TGTGCCAGCAGTGTCTCGGACAGGAACTATGGCTACACCTTC
TRBD1,TRBV7-9,once,TRBJ1-4,CASSFQGVSGGRTNEKLFF,TGTGCCAGCAGCTTTCAAGGCGTTTCAGGGGGAAGAACTAATGAAAAACTGTTTTTT
-,TRBV30,-,TRBJ1-1,CACLLQANTEAFF,TGTGCCTGCCTACTACAGGCGAACACTGAAGCTTTCTTT
-,TRBV6-5,-,TRBJ2-7,CASSYSRREYEQYF,TGTGCCAGCAGTTACTCCCGGAGGGAATACGAGCAGTACTTC
-,TRBV6-6,-,TRBJ1-3,CASSLSGNTIYF,TGTGCCAGCAGTCTATCCGGAAACACCATATATTTT
-,TRBV7-9,-,TRBJ1-3,CASSHGNTIYF,TGTGCCAGCAGCCACGGAAACACCATATATTTT